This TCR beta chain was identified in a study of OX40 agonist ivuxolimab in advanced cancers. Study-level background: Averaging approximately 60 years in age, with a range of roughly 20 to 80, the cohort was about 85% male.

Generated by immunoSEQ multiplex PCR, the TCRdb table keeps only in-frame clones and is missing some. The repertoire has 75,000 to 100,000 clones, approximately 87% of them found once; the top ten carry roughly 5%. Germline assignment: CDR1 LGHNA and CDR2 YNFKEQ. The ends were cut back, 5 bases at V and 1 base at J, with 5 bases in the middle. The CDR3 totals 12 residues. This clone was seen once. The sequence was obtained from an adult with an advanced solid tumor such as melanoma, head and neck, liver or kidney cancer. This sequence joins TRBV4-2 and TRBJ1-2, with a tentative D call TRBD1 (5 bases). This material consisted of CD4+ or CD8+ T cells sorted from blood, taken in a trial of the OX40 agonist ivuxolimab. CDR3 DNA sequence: TGTGCCAGCAGCGGGGGTAACTATGGCTACACCTTC. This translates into CASSGGNYGYTF.